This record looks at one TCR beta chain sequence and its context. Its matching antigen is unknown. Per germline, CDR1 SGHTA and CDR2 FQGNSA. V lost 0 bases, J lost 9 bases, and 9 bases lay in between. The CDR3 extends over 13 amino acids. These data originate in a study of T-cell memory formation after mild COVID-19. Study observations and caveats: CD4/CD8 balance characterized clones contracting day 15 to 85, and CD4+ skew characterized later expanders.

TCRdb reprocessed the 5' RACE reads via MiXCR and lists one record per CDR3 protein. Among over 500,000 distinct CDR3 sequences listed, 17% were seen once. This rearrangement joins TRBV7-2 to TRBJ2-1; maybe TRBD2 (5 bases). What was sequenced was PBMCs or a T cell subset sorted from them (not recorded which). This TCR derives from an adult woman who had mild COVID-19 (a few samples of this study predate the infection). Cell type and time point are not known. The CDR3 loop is CASSLARGSEQFF. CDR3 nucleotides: TGTGCCAGCAGCTTAGCGCGAGGGAGTGAGCAGTTCTTC.